This T cell receptor (beta chain) was found in a study of blood T cell repertoires in COVID-19 (dated by TCRdb to 2020 to 2021). Regarding the study in general: The collaborator samples originated in the United States, Italy and Spain and spanned the acute and convalescent phases of COVID-19. The material from the prospective study consisted of cDNA or gDNA derived from T cells, B-cell-depleted T cells, or PBMCs. Subjects who had been exposed to COVID-19, were actively infected with it, or had recovered from it provided the deeply sampled blood TCRbeta repertoires that made up the dataset. The repertoires were released in a freely available public database intended as a resource for research on the immune response to SARS-CoV-2. The samples were drawn from the first 160 participants of the ongoing ImmuneRACE study and from 1,254 subjects provided by 6 global collaborators. The sample metadata nearly always contained a de-identified subject ID, COVID-19 status, age in years and sex. Where HLA class I and class II types were available, the types were taken from metadata supplied by the sample provider, not from assay-based typing. On the study overall, not on this receptor specifically: The amount of clinical and demographic metadata varied by source and participant and was provided uncurated.

About this clone itself: Its recognized antigen is unknown. No much larger clone exists at a distance of one base, and base qualities are not known.

The immunoSEQ Assay, a bias-controlled multiplex PCR, was used to amplify TCRbeta CDR3 regions from genomic DNA. The source study handled its data this way. Nucleated cell counts per sample were estimated from amplification of reference gene primers within the assay. To quantify the absolute abundance of each unique TCRbeta CDR3 rearrangement, sequence reads were collapsed and filtered. For each sample, productive Simpson clonality was calculated as the square root of Simpson's diversity index over productive rearrangements. Drawn from immuneACCESS, this table holds only the in-frame rearrangements with V and J called that TCRdb kept. Clones are partly lost; checked studies trace under half to an unresolved V gene and leave the rest unexplained. V and J calls and clone size are as listed in that table; D and trimming were resolved from the DNA. The sample profile shows under 250,000 clones; around 80% of them were found once. The biggest ten clones account for less than 6.5% of the sample.

Trimming accounts for 3 bases at V and 9 bases at J, while the number of junction bases matched to no gene is 4. CDR1 and CDR2, looked up from the germline V gene (reference sequence), are GTSNPN and SVGIG. The cysteine opens and the phenylalanine closes a CDR3 of 11 amino acids. Just the 33-base CDR3 DNA is kept, in frame starting at base 1. A second Seattle source provided samples from volunteer blood donors who had recovered from COVID-19. Whole blood was collected in K2EDTA tubes by collaborating institutions according to the institutions' own protocols. For TCRbeta analysis, collaborators shipped samples as frozen whole blood, isolated PBMCs, or DNA extracted from either of those sample types.

This chain joins TRBV30 to TRBJ1-2; 7 junctional bases match TRBD1. The sample comprised peripheral blood. The sequence came from an older woman who had recovered from COVID-19. The sequenced DNA: TGTGCCTGGAGCAGACAGGGTAGCTACACCTTC. Translation gives CAWSRQGSYTF.